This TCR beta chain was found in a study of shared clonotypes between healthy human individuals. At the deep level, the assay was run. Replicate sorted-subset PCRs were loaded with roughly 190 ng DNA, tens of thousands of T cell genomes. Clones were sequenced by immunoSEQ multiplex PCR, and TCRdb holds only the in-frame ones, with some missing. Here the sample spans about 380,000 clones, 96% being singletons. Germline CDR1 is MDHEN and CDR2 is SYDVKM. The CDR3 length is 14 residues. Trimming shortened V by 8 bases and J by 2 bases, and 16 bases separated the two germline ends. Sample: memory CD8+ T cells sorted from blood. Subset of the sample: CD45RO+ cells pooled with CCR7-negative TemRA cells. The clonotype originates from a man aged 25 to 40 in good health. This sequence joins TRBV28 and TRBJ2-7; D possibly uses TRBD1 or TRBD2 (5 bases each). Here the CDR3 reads CASLSRDVTYEQYF. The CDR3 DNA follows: TGTGCCAGCTTAAGCCGGGACGTTACCTACGAGCAGTACTTC.